The 20 T cell receptor beta chains below were found in one sample sequenced in a study of T cells in localized non-small cell lung cancer. Libraries were prepared by immunoSEQ multiplex PCR; TCRdb keeps only in-frame clonotypes and omits some of them. The sample yields roughly 20,000 clones, roughly 90% seen once. This specimen was peripheral blood, taken before any cancer treatment. The source of these receptors is a man between 40 and 70 years old with stage I lung adenocarcinoma.

This chain joins TRBV7-2 and TRBJ2-7, with 11 bases fitting TRBD2. J was trimmed by 12 bases and V by 5 bases; bases with no gene match: 3. The germline gives CDR1 SGHTA, CDR2 FQGNSA. This CDR3 region has 11 residues. The CDR3 region is CASSSSGRGYF. CDR3 bases: TGTGCCAGCAGCAGTAGCGGGAGGGGGTACTTC.

The chain couples TRBV30 to TRBJ1-1; D is uncertain. Germline-derived CDR1 and CDR2 are GTSNPN and SVGIG (reference sequence). The germline V and J ends were trimmed by 4 bases and 0 bases, with 9 bases remaining between them. The CDR3 sequence is 13 residues long. The CDR3 here is CAWNMGMNTEAFF. The CDR3 nucleotides read TGTGCCTGGAACATGGGGATGAACACTGAAGCTTTCTTT.

The CDR3 loop reads CASRSYREETYEQYF. In DNA form, the CDR3 reads TGTGCCAGCAGATCCTACAGGGAGGAAACCTACGAGCAGTACTTC. This sequence joins TRBV6-1 and TRBJ2-7; D tentatively reads TRBD1 or TRBD2 (6 bases each). CDR3 length: 15 residues. Per germline, CDR1 MNHNS and CDR2 SASEGT. Trimming took 6 bases from V and 2 from J, leaving 17 bases between them.

This chain uses TRBV27 with TRBJ1-1; no clear D. V was trimmed by 4 bases and J by 0 bases, leaving 6 bases between them. Germline-derived CDR1 and CDR2 are MNHEY and SMNVEV (reference sequence). CDR3 length: 13 amino acids. The CDR3 sequence is CASSSVLNTEAFF. The CDR3 DNA reads as TGTGCCAGCAGTTCAGTTCTGAACACTGAAGCTTTCTTT.

The chain carries TRBV5-5 and TRBJ2-7; 7 bases line up with TRBD1. CDR1 is SGHKS and CDR2 is YYEKEE in the germline V gene (reference sequence). This CDR3 is 15 amino acids long. The V gene end was trimmed by 2 bases and the J gene end by 1 base; junction bases not matched to a gene: 6. The CDR3 nucleotides are TGTGCCAGCAGCTTTCAGACAGGGCGGTCCTACGAGCAGTACTTC. As protein: CASSFQTGRSYEQYF.

This chain uses TRBV18 with TRBJ2-3; no clear D. V lost 3 bases to trimming and J lost 1 base, with 8 bases between them. The CDR3 is made up of 14 amino acids. Germline V CDR1 and CDR2: KGHSH, LQKENI. The CDR3 nucleotides read TGTGCCAGCTCACCGGGGATCGGCACAGATACGCAGTATTTT. Encoded protein: CASSPGIGTDTQYF.

This clone was picked up one time. The chain uses TRBV9 and TRBJ2-1; TRBD2 matches 10 bases. This CDR3 comprises 16 residues. CDR1 SGDLS and CDR2 YYNGEE come from the germline V gene. Trimming took 3 bases from V and 2 from J; bases not matched to a gene: 5. Here the CDR3 DNA reads TGTGCCAGCAGCGGGACTAGCGGCCTCGCCTACAATGAGCAGTTCTTC. Translating gives CASSGTSGLAYNEQFF.

The J gene is TRBJ2-3, the V gene TRBV11-2; the D call may be TRBD1 or TRBD2 (5 bases each). This CDR3 has 15 amino acids. Trimming left V 2 bases short and J 2 bases short, with 11 bases between. Looked up from germline, CDR1 is SGHAT and CDR2 is FQNNGV. CDR3: CASSLNVGVTDTQYF. CDR3 nucleotide sequence: TGTGCCAGCAGCTTAAACGTGGGGGTCACAGATACGCAGTATTTT.

This chain links TRBV7-2 with TRBJ2-1; TRBD2 agrees at 10 bases. The trim removed 4 bases at V and 9 bases at J, leaving 6 bases unmatched. Germline loops: CDR1 SGHTA, CDR2 FQGNSA. The CDR3 totals 14 residues. For the CDR3, the DNA is TGTGCCAGCAGCTCACTAGCGGGGTTTATTGAGCAGTTCTTC. Protein sequence: CASSSLAGFIEQFF.

This chain links TRBV11-2 with TRBJ2-5; maybe TRBD1 (8 bases). The ends were cut back, 2 bases at V and 4 bases at J, with 14 bases in the middle. The CDR3 runs 15 residues. Germline V gene lookup returns CDR1 SGHAT and CDR2 FQNNGV. CDR3 loop: CASSLRNRGGETQYF. CDR3 in DNA: TGTGCCAGCAGCTTAAGGAACAGGGGGGGAGAGACCCAGTACTTC.

The chain carries TRBV9 and TRBJ1-6; 7 positions match TRBD1. This CDR3 has 15 amino acids. The germline gives CDR1 SGDLS, CDR2 YYNGEE. The junction had 4 bases not matched to a gene; V was cut back by 0 bases and J by 7 bases. CDR3 nucleotide sequence: TGTGCCAGCAGCGTAGGGGACAGAGGGAATTCACCCCTCCACTTT. This sequence encodes CASSVGDRGNSPLHF.

The rearrangement links TRBV5-1 to TRBJ2-5; TRBD2 agrees at 10 bases. Looked up from germline, CDR1 is SGHRS and CDR2 is YFSETQ. V trimming: 4 bases; J trimming: 5 bases; junction bases outside the gene matches: 5. The CDR3 length is 14 residues. CDR3: CASSPGTSVETQYF. Here the CDR3 DNA reads TGCGCCAGCAGCCCCGGGACTAGCGTTGAGACCCAGTACTTC.

This clone was observed a single time. The J gene is TRBJ2-1, the V gene TRBV30; D perhaps matches TRBD2 (5 bases). Germline assignment: CDR1 GTSNPN and CDR2 SVGIG (reference sequence). The CDR3 has 13 residues. V was clipped by 6 bases and J by 6 bases, with 15 bases between them. CDR3 nucleotide sequence: TGTGCCTGTATTAGTAGGAGGAGCAATGAGCAGTTCTTC. This sequence encodes CACISRRSNEQFF.

The DNA of the CDR3 is TGTGCCAGCAGCTTAGGCGGGGGAGACGGCTACACCTTC. Amino acids: CASSLGGGDGYTF. This chain joins TRBV11-3 and TRBJ1-2, with D perhaps matching TRBD1 (5 bases). The CDR3 has 13 amino acids. V lost 1 base to trimming and J lost 8 bases, with 11 bases between them. Germline CDR1 reads SGHNT; CDR2 reads YENEEA.

The chain joins TRBV7-2 to TRBJ2-3; unclear D gene. V was pared by 4 bases and J by 0 bases, with 17 bases between. Germline V gene sequence: CDR1 SGHTA, CDR2 FQGNSA. The length of the CDR3 is 17 residues. CDR3 protein: CASSSTDSLTSTDTQYF. As DNA, the CDR3 is TGTGCCAGCAGCTCCACAGACTCATTAACTAGCACAGATACGCAGTATTTT.

The chain is built from TRBV30 and TRBJ2-1; D is perhaps TRBD1 or TRBD2 (5 bases each). The CDR3 is 16 amino acids. V shed 3 bases and J shed 7 bases, with 22 bases lying between them. The germline V gene has CDR1 GTSNPN and CDR2 SVGIG (reference sequence). The CDR3 region is CAWRLGRGAYLNEQFF. The CDR3 DNA sequence: TGTGCCTGGAGGCTTGGCAGAGGGGCCTATTTGAATGAGCAGTTCTTC.

The chain combines TRBV11-2 with TRBJ2-3; D is uncertain. Germline V CDR1 and CDR2: SGHAT, FQNNGV. V was pared by 1 base and J by 1 base, with 12 bases between. The CDR3 extends over 16 amino acids. The CDR3 DNA follows: TGTGCCAGCAGCTTAGCCGCTGGGGTCCGCACAGATACGCAGTATTTT. This gives the protein CASSLAAGVRTDTQYF.

The chain joins TRBV11-3 to TRBJ2-4, with D unresolved. Germline-derived CDR1 and CDR2 are SGHNT and YENEEA. The CDR3 is 20 amino acids. Trimming removed 5 bases at V and 11 bases at J, with 37 bases between. The chain's CDR3 is CASSPYNTRVQQFTGAVQYF. The CDR3 DNA follows: TGTGCCAGCAGCCCCTATAACACCCGGGTCCAACAATTCACGGGTGCGGTTCAGTACTTC.

V is TRBV6-5 and J is TRBJ1-2; 9 nucleotides agree with TRBD1. V was clipped by 7 bases and J by 6 bases; unmatched bases: 12. The CDR3 sequence is 15 residues long. Looked up from germline, CDR1 is MNHEY and CDR2 is SVGAGI. The CDR3, as DNA: TGTGCCAGCACCCTAGGAGGGACAGGGCCGAATGGCTACACCTTC. Protein product: CASTLGGTGPNGYTF.

V gene TRBV6-6 combines with J gene TRBJ1-2, with D tentatively TRBD1 (6 bases). The V gene's germline CDR1 is MNHNY and CDR2 SVGAGI (reference sequence). V was pared by 2 bases and J by 11 bases, with 12 bases between. This CDR3 is built from 12 residues. In DNA, the CDR3 is TGTGCCAGCAGTTACCCCCGGGACACTTACACCTTC. Translating gives CASSYPRDTYTF.